These 28 T cell receptor beta chains originate from one sample sequenced in a study of T cells in Graves' hyperthyroidism and ophthalmopathy. The investigators amplified TCR beta CDR3 regions from RNA transcripts. First-round RT-PCR targeting the TCR CDR3 was performed with the HTBI primer set. Each CDR3 protein is one row after TCRdb ran MiXCR on the multiplex PCR reads. This sample has more than 350,000 distinct CDR3 sequences; about 14% occur once, and the top ten carry around 20%. Sequencing input: blood. The receptors were sampled from a woman in her 30s with Graves' ophthalmopathy.

This clonotype was picked up many times. The chain couples TRBV7-2 to TRBJ1-4, with D unresolved. CDR3 length: 16 amino acids. CDR1 and CDR2 from the germline V gene are SGHTA and FQGNSA. V lost 1 base and J 8 bases, leaving 17 bases between the germline ends. CDR3 DNA: TGTGCCAGCAGCTTAGGTGGAGGGTGGAAGGGAGAAAAACTGTTTTTT. Protein: CASSLGGGWKGEKLFF.

There are many counts of this clonotype. The genes are TRBV7-9 and TRBJ2-7; possibly TRBD2 for D (6 bases). The CDR3 totals 14 residues. Per germline, CDR1 SEHNR and CDR2 FQNEAQ (reference sequence). The V end was cut by 2 bases, the J end by 3 bases, with 11 bases between. The CDR3 sequence: CASSLMGTVYEQYF. The CDR3 DNA is TGTGCCAGCAGCTTAATGGGGACTGTCTACGAGCAGTACTTC.

V usage is TRBV6-6 and J usage is TRBJ2-3; D is possibly TRBD1 (6 bases). This CDR3 is 18 amino acids long. Per the germline V gene, CDR1 is MNHNY and CDR2 is SVGAGI (reference sequence). V shed 0 bases and J shed 2 bases, with 18 bases lying between them. The chain's CDR3 is CASSYSILLGAVTDTQYF. Here the CDR3 DNA reads TGTGCCAGCAGTTACTCGATCCTGCTGGGGGCTGTCACAGATACGCAGTATTTT.

This clonotype was picked up a small number of times. This chain links TRBV5-1 with TRBJ2-1; D not certain. The CDR3 contains 16 residues. With 3 bases removed from V and 0 bases from J, the gap between germline ends came to 13 bases. CDR1 is SGHRS and CDR2 is YFSETQ in the germline V gene. The DNA of the CDR3 is TGCGCCAGCAGCTACCAAAGTTCAAGCTCCTACAATGAGCAGTTCTTC. Residues: CASSYQSSSSYNEQFF.

This clonotype was recorded many times. The rearrangement joins TRBV28 to TRBJ1-1; 7 bases are shared with TRBD1. Germline V lookup: CDR1 MDHEN, CDR2 SYDVKM. This CDR3 contains 14 residues. The V and J ends lost 10 bases and 3 bases, in that order; junction bases with no gene match: 11. The CDR3 DNA is TGTGCCACCCGCCCGGGACAGCAGGACACTGAAGCTTTCTTT. It codes for CATRPGQQDTEAFF. Together with reference TRBV28 and TRBJ1-1, the CDR3 gives the full variable domain: DVKVTQSSRYLVKRTGEKVFLECVQDMDHENMFWYRQDPGLGLRLIYFSYDVKMKEKGDIPEGYSVSREKKERFSLILESASTNQTSMYLCATRPGQQDTEAFFGQGTRLTVV.

A word on this clonotype: A read error may explain this, as a much larger clone is one base away. The CDR3 ends on some other residue instead of the conserved phenylalanine or tryptophan, so this is likely a read error. The J gene is TRBJ1-2, the V gene TRBV6-2 or TRBV6-3; no firm D call. Germline V gene sequence: CDR1 MNHEY, CDR2 SVGEGT. The CDR3 contains 12 residues. V was clipped by 10 bases and J by 4 bases, with 13 bases between them. CDR3 region: CAIGAPPYGYTL. CDR3 nucleotides: TGTGCCATAGGTGCCCCCCCCTATGGCTACACCCTC.

At least ten counts were recorded for this clonotype. The chain uses TRBV28 and TRBJ1-4; possible D gene TRBD1, 5 bases. V was trimmed by 10 bases and J by 4 bases, leaving 16 bases between them. The CDR3 consists of 14 residues. From germline, CDR1 is MDHEN and CDR2 SYDVKM. CDR3 nucleotides: TGTGCCACGACAAATGGGGACGTTAATGAAAAACTGTTTTTT. This gives the protein CATTNGDVNEKLFF.

The chain is built from TRBV20-1 and TRBJ2-3, with 11 bases aligning to TRBD2. The CDR3 covers 17 residues. CDR1 is DFQATT, CDR2 SNEGSKA, per germline (reference sequence). V shed 3 bases, J shed 3 bases, and the junction held 11 bases outside the gene matches. Here the CDR3 DNA reads TGCAGTGCTAGGGGTACGATTCGACTAGCGGGGACAGATACGCAGTATTTT. Translated: CSARGTIRLAGTDTQYF.

This clonotype was detected only once. The CDR3, as DNA: TGTGCCAGCAGCGTACCTCAAGAGACCCAGTACTTC. This sequence encodes CASSVPQETQYF. This sequence joins TRBV6-4 and TRBJ2-5; D not resolved. This CDR3 comprises 12 residues. Deletions cut 6 bases from V and 2 bases from J, with 7 bases between. Germline-derived CDR1 and CDR2 are MRHNA and SNTAGT.

This clonotype was detected many times. The chain carries TRBV3-1 and TRBJ2-3; D could derive from TRBD1 or TRBD2 (5 bases each). Germline V gives CDR1 LGHDT, CDR2 YNNKEL (reference sequence). The CDR3 has 17 amino acids. Trimming took off 6 bases at V and 0 bases at J, with 19 bases between the two ends. The CDR3 loop is CASRGDPQDFSTDTQYF. The DNA for the CDR3 is TGTGCCAGCAGAGGGGACCCGCAAGACTTTAGCACAGATACGCAGTATTTT.

This clonotype was detected a few times. The rearrangement uses TRBV6-1 and TRBJ1-1, with 10 bases identical to TRBD1. The CDR3 is 13 amino acids. V gave up 6 bases and J gave up 10 bases; unmatched junction bases: 8. CDR1 and CDR2 (germline): MNHNS, SASEGT. The CDR3 spells CASRDRGILGAFF. Here the CDR3 DNA reads TGTGCCAGCAGGGACAGGGGGATTCTCGGAGCTTTCTTT.

This clonotype was observed at least ten times. The rearrangement links TRBV12-3 or TRBV12-4 to TRBJ2-3, with 7 bases matching TRBD2. CDR3 length equals 16 residues. V lost 4 bases to trimming and J lost 2 bases; unmatched junction nucleotides: 9. CDR3 region: CASSSTSFDPTDTQYF. For the CDR3, the DNA is TGTGCCAGCAGTTCGACTAGCTTTGACCCCACAGATACGCAGTATTTT.

The chain recombines TRBV2 with TRBJ2-1, with 11 positions matching TRBD1. Unmatched junction bases numbered 14, after V lost 10 bases and J lost 12 bases. The CDR3 is 14 residues long. Germline V CDR1 and CDR2: SNHLY, FYNNEI. The CDR3 is CAIGTGGLGMVQFF. CDR3 nucleotides: TGTGCCATCGGGACAGGGGGACTGGGAATGGTGCAGTTCTTC.

This clonotype showed up many times. The chain links TRBV14 to TRBJ1-2; D gene unclear. The CDR3 loop spans 16 amino acids. V shed 0 bases and J shed 5 bases, with 16 bases lying between them. Germline V gene data show CDR1 as SGHDN and CDR2 as FVKESK. CDR3 protein: CASSQEGWRPPYGYTF. CDR3 DNA: TGTGCCAGCAGCCAAGAAGGGTGGAGACCACCTTATGGCTACACCTTC.

This clonotype showed up many times. The chain employs TRBV2 and TRBJ2-7, with TRBD2 identical over 10 bases. The germline CDR1 and CDR2 sequences are SNHLY and FYNNEI. This CDR3 has 15 amino acids. Trimming at V came to 7 bases and at J to 2 bases, leaving 8 bases not matched to a gene. The CDR3 nucleotides read TGTGCCAGCAAAGCGACTAGCGGGCGTACCTACGAGCAGTACTTC. Translation: CASKATSGRTYEQYF. Complete variable domain (other parts from reference TRBV2 and TRBJ2-7): EPEVTQTPSHQVTQMGQEVILRCVPISNHLYFYWYRQILGQKVEFLVSFYNNEISEKSEIFDDQFSVERPDGSNFTLKIRSTKLEDSAMYFCASKATSGRTYEQYFGPGTRLTVT.

This clonotype occurred many times. This rearrangement joins TRBV6-1 to TRBJ1-2; 8 positions agree with TRBD1. The germline V gene has CDR1 MNHNS and CDR2 SASEGT. The CDR3 loop spans 19 amino acids. Trimming removed 6 bases from V and 3 bases from J; junction bases left unmatched: 21. The CDR3 region is CASSPRSPGGRGQDYGYTF. As DNA, the CDR3 is TGTGCCAGCAGCCCCAGGTCGCCTGGGGGCAGGGGACAGGACTATGGCTACACCTTC.

This clonotype was picked up a small number of times. The CDR3 sequence: CASSIGTGGSTGELFF. The CDR3 nucleotides are TGTGCCAGTAGTATCGGGACAGGGGGCTCCACCGGGGAGCTGTTTTTT. The genes are TRBV19 and TRBJ2-2, with 12 positions matching TRBD1. Germline lookup yields CDR1 LNHDA and CDR2 SQIVND (reference sequence). V dropped 3 bases and J dropped 4; count of bases not matched to a gene: 3. This CDR3 is 16 amino acids long. The whole variable domain, filled in from reference TRBV19 and TRBJ2-2, reads DGGITQSPKYLFRKEGQNVTLSCEQNLNHDAMYWYRQDPGQGLRLIYYSQIVNDFQKGDIAEGYSVSREKKESFPLTVTSAQKNPTAFYLCASSIGTGGSTGELFFGEGSRLTVL.

The rearrangement joins TRBV11-3 to TRBJ2-2, with D hard to call. This CDR3 has 14 residues. V lost 2 bases and J 6 bases, leaving 10 bases between the germline ends. Germline CDR1 reads SGHNT; CDR2 reads YENEEA. CDR3 residues: CASSLQEGSGELFF. The CDR3 nucleotides read TGTGCCAGCAGCTTACAGGAAGGATCCGGGGAGCTGTTTTTT.

This clonotype was picked up a small number of times. This sequence joins TRBV19 and TRBJ2-5; possibly TRBD1 for D (5 bases). Trimming cost V 1 base and J 5 bases, with 14 bases left between them. Germline CDR1 LNHDA, CDR2 SQIVND (reference sequence). CDR3 length: 15 amino acids. The CDR3 nucleotides read TGTGCCAGTAGTATAGGATGGGGCCTGGTGGAGACCCAGTACTTC. Its protein is CASSIGWGLVETQYF.

This clonotype showed up just once. This chain joins TRBV28 and TRBJ1-2, with a possible D match to TRBD1 (6 bases). V was trimmed by 6 bases and J by 5 bases, leaving 10 bases between them. The CDR3 loop spans 12 amino acids. Germline V lookup: CDR1 MDHEN, CDR2 SYDVKM. The DNA for the CDR3 is TGTGCCAGCAGAAACGGACAGTATGGCTACACCTTC. It specifies CASRNGQYGYTF.

Ten or more counts support this clonotype. This rearrangement joins TRBV2 to TRBJ2-1, with D tentatively TRBD2 (6 bases). This CDR3 comprises 14 residues. The V end was cut by 3 bases, the J end by 5 bases, with 11 bases between. Germline V CDR1 and CDR2: SNHLY, FYNNEI. This chain's CDR3 is CASSEGTGDNEQFF. CDR3 nucleotide sequence: TGTGCCAGCAGTGAGGGGACGGGGGACAATGAGCAGTTCTTC. The full variable domain, rest sourced from reference TRBV2 and TRBJ2-1, is EPEVTQTPSHQVTQMGQEVILRCVPISNHLYFYWYRQILGQKVEFLVSFYNNEISEKSEIFDDQFSVERPDGSNFTLKIRSTKLEDSAMYFCASSEGTGDNEQFFGPGTRLTVL.

At least ten counts were recorded for this clonotype. The chain recombines TRBV27 with TRBJ2-1; D not resolved. CDR3 length: 14 residues. Trimming took off 2 bases at V and 4 bases at J, with 9 bases between the two ends. Germline loops: CDR1 MNHEY, CDR2 SMNVEV (reference sequence). CDR3 in DNA: TGTGCCAGCAGTTTACCGCCTACATACAATGAGCAGTTCTTC. It codes for CASSLPPTYNEQFF.

There are many counts of this clonotype. The V and J genes are TRBV5-6 and TRBJ1-2; no clear D gene. The CDR3 runs 12 residues. The V gene's germline CDR1 is SGHDT and CDR2 YYEEEE. Trimming pared 1 base from V and 6 bases from J, leaving 7 bases between. DNA of the CDR3: TGTGCCAGCAGCTTGCCCGGGAATGGCTACACCTTC. Translation: CASSLPGNGYTF.

In its sample, this clonotype was seen many times. This chain joins TRBV29-1 and TRBJ2-1, with 8 bases fitting TRBD2. The CDR3 has 15 residues. Per the germline V gene, CDR1 is SQVTM and CDR2 is ANQGSEA. V lost 6 bases, J lost 4 bases, and 11 bases stayed unmatched. The CDR3 loop reads CSVPLTGGPYNEQFF. The DNA of the CDR3 is TGCAGCGTCCCCTTAACGGGGGGGCCTTACAATGAGCAGTTCTTC.

Here the CDR3 DNA reads TGTGCCAGCAGTTTATTCGGGGGGGACTCGGAGACCCAGTACTTC. Amino acid sequence: CASSLFGGDSETQYF. J is TRBJ2-5 and V is TRBV27, with TRBD2 identical over 8 bases. CDR1 is MNHEY, CDR2 SMNVEV, per germline (reference sequence). With V trimmed by 1 base and J by 5 bases, 6 bases remained unmatched. The CDR3 contains 15 residues.

This sequence joins TRBV5-4 and TRBJ2-1; the match to TRBD2 covers 12 bases. The CDR3 spans 15 residues. The ends lost 1 base at V and 8 bases at J; junction bases unmatched: 4. CDR1 is SGHNT and CDR2 is YYREEE in the germline V gene (reference sequence). CDR3 sequence reads: CASSLTSGGWDEQFF. The CDR3 DNA reads as TGTGCCAGCAGCTTGACTAGCGGGGGGTGGGATGAGCAGTTCTTC.

In this sample, this clonotype turned up many times. V is TRBV20-1 and J is TRBJ1-1; D is uncertain. CDR1 and CDR2 (germline): DFQATT, SNEGSKA (reference sequence). The CDR3 is 14 amino acids. V shed 1 base and J shed 0 bases, with 9 bases lying between them. Here the CDR3 reads CSARAGKLNTEAFF. In DNA form, the CDR3 reads TGCAGTGCTAGAGCTGGCAAGTTGAACACTGAAGCTTTCTTT.

V is TRBV5-4 and J is TRBJ1-1; 10 bases map to TRBD1. Losses at the gene ends were 4 bases for V and 4 bases for J; bases not matched to a gene: 4. This CDR3 has 14 amino acids. Germline assignment: CDR1 SGHNT and CDR2 YYREEE (reference sequence). The CDR3: CASSPGTGATEAFF. The CDR3 DNA sequence: TGTGCCAGCAGCCCCGGGACAGGGGCCACTGAAGCTTTCTTT.